This T cell receptor (beta chain) was captured in a study of CD8+CD57+ T cells in acquired aplastic anemia. In this sample, this clonotype turned up a few times. The antigen remains unidentified. Before being chosen for sequencing, patients had shown CD8+CD57+ cell expansion by flow cytometry. Patients, without exception, had severe acquired aplastic anemia. The CDR3 spans 14 residues. Germline V gene sequence: CDR1 DFQATT, CDR2 SNEGSKA (reference sequence). V lost 3 bases, J lost 8 bases, and 3 bases stayed unmatched. Genomic DNA acted as the template from which TCR beta VDJ combination and CDR3 sequence profiling were carried out. TCRdb recomputed calls from the reads with MiXCR, one row per CDR3 protein. The table lists approximately 200,000 distinct CDR3 sequences, around 49% of them singletons, with just under 20% in the top ten. Study-level points and caveats: The same twenty-nine CD8+ CDR3 sequences occurred in patients and in controls.

The origin of this receptor is a human donor with aplastic anemia. What was sequenced was sorted CD4+, CD8+, or CD8+CD57+ T cells (not recorded which) from PBMCs. J is TRBJ1-6 and V is TRBV20-1; 11 nucleotides agree with TRBD1. CDR3 sequence: CSARGTGGDSPLHF. In DNA form, the CDR3 reads TGCAGTGCTAGGGGGACAGGGGGGGATTCACCCCTCCACTTT.